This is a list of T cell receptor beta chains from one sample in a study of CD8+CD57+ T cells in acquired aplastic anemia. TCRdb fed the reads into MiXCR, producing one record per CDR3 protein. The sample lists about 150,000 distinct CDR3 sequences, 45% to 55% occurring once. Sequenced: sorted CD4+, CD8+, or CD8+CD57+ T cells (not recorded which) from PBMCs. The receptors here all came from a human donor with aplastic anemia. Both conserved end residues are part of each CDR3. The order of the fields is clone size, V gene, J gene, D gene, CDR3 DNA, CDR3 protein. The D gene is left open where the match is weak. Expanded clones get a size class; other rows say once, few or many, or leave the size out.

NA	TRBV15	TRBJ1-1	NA	TGTGCCACTTCGGAAGCCTCGAACACTGAAGCTTTCTTT	CATSEASNTEAFF
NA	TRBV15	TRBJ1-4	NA	TGTGCCACCAGCAGAGATTCTACGGGGTTGAAACTGTTTTTT	CATSRDSTGLKLFF
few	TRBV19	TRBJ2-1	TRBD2	TGTGCCAGTAGTATGGCCGGGACTAGTTTGAATGAGCAGTTCTTC	CASSMAGTSLNEQFF
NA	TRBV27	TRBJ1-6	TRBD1	TGTGCCAGCAGTTTCCAGGGGGCGATCTCCTATAATTCACCCCTCCACTTT	CASSFQGAISYNSPLHF
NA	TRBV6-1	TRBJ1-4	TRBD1	TGTGCCAGCAGTCCTGACAGGGGGCGGCGAACACTGTTTTTT	CASSPDRGRRTLFF
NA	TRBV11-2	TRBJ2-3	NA	TGTGCCAGCAGCCGAATACCTCGCACAGATACGCAGTATTTT	CASSRIPRTDTQYF
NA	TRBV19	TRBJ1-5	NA	TGTGCCAGTAGTAGGCTAGCGGGAACAAGTGCAGATACGCAGCATTTT	CASSRLAGTSADTQHF
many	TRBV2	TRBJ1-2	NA	TGTGCCAGCAGTGAGGCAGCCTATGGCTACACCTTC	CASSEAAYGYTF
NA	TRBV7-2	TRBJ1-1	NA	TGTGCCAGCAGCTTATTCAGGGTGGCTGAAGCTTTCTTT	CASSLFRVAEAFF
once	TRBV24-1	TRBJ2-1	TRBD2	TGTGCCACCAGTGGTCCGCCCGGGACTAGCGGGAGGGGTGGGCAGTTCTTC	CATSGPPGTSGRGGQFF
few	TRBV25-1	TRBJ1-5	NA	TGTGCCAGCAGAGAACAGGGTAGCAATCAGCCCCAGCATTTT	CASREQGSNQPQHF
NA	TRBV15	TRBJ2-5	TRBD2	TGTGCCACCAGCGGTGGGGACTACGGGGGGTCCCAGTACTTC	CATSGGDYGGSQYF
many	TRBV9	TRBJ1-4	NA	TGTGCCAGCAGTAAGGATGGGGAAAAACTGTTTTTT	CASSKDGEKLFF
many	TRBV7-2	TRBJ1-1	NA	TGTGCCAGCAGCTTAGCCCCCCCAGCGGACACTGAAGCTTTCTTT	CASSLAPPADTEAFF
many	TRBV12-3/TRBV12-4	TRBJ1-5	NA	TGTGCCAGCAGTGCCGGGATGGGCAATCAGCCCCAGCATTTT	CASSAGMGNQPQHF
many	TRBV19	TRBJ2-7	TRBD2	TGTGCCAGTAGTATAGCACTAGCGCAACCCTACGAGCAGTACTTC	CASSIALAQPYEQYF
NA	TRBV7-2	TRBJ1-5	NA	TGTGCCAGCAGTTTAGAGGCGGGCCAGCCCCAGCATTTT	CASSLEAGQPQHF
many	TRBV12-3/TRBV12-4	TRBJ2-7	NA	TGTGCCAGCAGTTGGGCAGGGAATGCCTACGAGCAGTACTTC	CASSWAGNAYEQYF
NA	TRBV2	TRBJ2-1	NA	TGTGCCACCCAGCGCGCAGAGGGCGATGAGCAGTTCTTC	CATQRAEGDEQFF
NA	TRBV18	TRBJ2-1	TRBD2	TGTGCCAGCTCACGGGCTAGCGGTACCTCCTACAATGAGCAGTTCTTC	CASSRASGTSYNEQFF
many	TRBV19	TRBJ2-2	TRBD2	TGTGCCACCTTGTCGCTAGCGGGAGCCCCCGGGGAGCTGTTTTTT	CATLSLAGAPGELFF
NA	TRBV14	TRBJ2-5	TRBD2	TGTGCCAGCAGCCAAGTTCCTGGACTAGTTGACCAAGAGACCCAGTACTTC	CASSQVPGLVDQETQYF
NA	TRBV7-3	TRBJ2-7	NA	TGTGCCAGCAGCCTTGGGACTCACTACGAGCAGTACTTC	CASSLGTHYEQYF
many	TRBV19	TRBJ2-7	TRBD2	TGTGCCAGTAGCGCGGGAGGGCCCGGCTACGAGCAGTACTTC	CASSAGGPGYEQYF
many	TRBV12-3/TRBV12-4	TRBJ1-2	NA	TGTGCCCTAAGGTGGTCTAACTATGGCTACACCTTC	CALRWSNYGYTF
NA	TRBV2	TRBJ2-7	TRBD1	TGTGCCAGCAGCCCCGGGACAGGGAGGGACGAGCAGTACTTC	CASSPGTGRDEQYF
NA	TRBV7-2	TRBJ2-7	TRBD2	TGTGCCAGCAGGGGACTAGCGGGAGTTGGCGAGCAGTACTTC	CASRGLAGVGEQYF
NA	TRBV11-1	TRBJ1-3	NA	TGTGCCAGCGACCCGGCGGGGCAACTCCCCTCTGGAAACACCATATATTTT	CASDPAGQLPSGNTIYF
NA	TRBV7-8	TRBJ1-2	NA	TGTGCCAGCAGCTTAGATCCCTCCTTGGGCTACACCTTC	CASSLDPSLGYTF
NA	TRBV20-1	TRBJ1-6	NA	TGCAGTGCTAATGGGGTTCGTTCACCCCTCCACTTT	CSANGVRSPLHF
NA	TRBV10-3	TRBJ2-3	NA	TGTGCCATCAGGAGAGCGGATTCCACAGATACGCAGTATTTT	CAIRRADSTDTQYF
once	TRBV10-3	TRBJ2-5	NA	TGTGCCATCGGTACACAAGAGACCCAGTACTTC	CAIGTQETQYF
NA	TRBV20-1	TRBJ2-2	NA	TGCCGTGCTAGTGTAGGGAACACCGGGGAGCTGTTTTTT	CRASVGNTGELFF
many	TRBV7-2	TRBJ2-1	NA	TGTGCCAGCAGCCTTGACAGTTACAATGAGCAGTTCTTC	CASSLDSYNEQFF
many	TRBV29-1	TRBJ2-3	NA	TGCAGCGTTGATCTGGATACGCAGTATTTT	CSVDLDTQYF
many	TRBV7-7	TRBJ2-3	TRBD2	TGTGCTAGCAGCCCCGTTTGGGGAGGGGACACAGATACGCAGTATTTT	CASSPVWGGDTDTQYF
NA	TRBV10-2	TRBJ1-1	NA	TGCGCCAGCAGTTCTGGGATCGGCCTTACCCACACTGAAGCTTTCTTT	CASSSGIGLTHTEAFF
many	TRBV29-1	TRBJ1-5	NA	TGCAGCGTTGAAGGTAGCGATCGTGATAGCAATCAGCCCCAGCATTTT	CSVEGSDRDSNQPQHF
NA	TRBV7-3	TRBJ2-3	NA	TGTGCCAGCAGCTTAGGTTCGCAGGGCTCAGCGGATACGCAGTATTTT	CASSLGSQGSADTQYF
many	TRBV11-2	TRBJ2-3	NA	TGTGCCAGCAGCTTAGACCTTGAGGCCACAGATACGCAGTATTTT	CASSLDLEATDTQYF